The present T cell receptor beta chain was sequenced within a study of cytotoxic CD8 clonotypes in ibrutinib-treated CLL. Worth noting for this clone: Its cognate antigen is unknown.

TCRdb keeps only in-frame clones here, not all; method: immunoSEQ multiplex PCR. The data show roughly 70,000 clones, 90% seen once. Study conclusions and caveats: Clonality went up at the time of ibrutinib response, stayed stable in sustained remission, and later dropped back toward its baseline level at progression.

The sample here was PBMCs, taken after 12 months of ibrutinib treatment. The sequence was collected from a human donor with chronic lymphocytic leukemia.

CDR3 DNA: TGTGCCAGCTCACCAGCGGGCGAAGGGGTTGATCAGCCCCAGCATTTT. Translated: CASSPAGEGVDQPQHF. The chain links TRBV18 to TRBJ1-5; D perhaps matches TRBD1 (5 bases). Germline V gives CDR1 KGHSH, CDR2 LQKENI. The V end lost 2 bases, the J end lost 5 bases, and 16 bases lay between the germline ends. The CDR3 is made up of 16 amino acids.